This passage covers 20 T cell receptor beta chains from one sample sequenced in a study of OX40 agonist ivuxolimab in advanced cancers. Generated by immunoSEQ multiplex PCR, the TCRdb table keeps only in-frame clones and is missing some. The table records under 40,000 clones, 85% to 90% of them present only once. This material consisted of CD4+ or CD8+ T cells sorted from blood, taken in a trial of the OX40 agonist ivuxolimab. Source of these receptors: an adult with an advanced solid tumor such as melanoma, head and neck, liver or kidney cancer.

The V gene is TRBV7-9, the J gene TRBJ2-4; D possibly corresponds to TRBD1 (6 bases). Germline CDR1 and CDR2: SEHNR and FQNEAQ (reference sequence). V lost 5 bases and J 4 bases, leaving 15 bases between the germline ends. This CDR3 contains 15 residues. The CDR3 DNA reads as TGTGCCAGCAGCCACCCCGACAGGATGAAAAACATTCAGTACTTC. This encodes CASSHPDRMKNIQYF.

This chain uses TRBV6-6 with TRBJ2-7; 11 nucleotides match TRBD2. CDR1 and CDR2 (germline): MNHNY, SVGAGI (reference sequence). This CDR3 contains 12 residues. V was pared by 8 bases and J by 9 bases, with 6 bases of the junction left unmatched. CDR3: CASGTSGIGQYF. The CDR3 DNA reads as TGTGCCAGCGGGACTAGCGGCATTGGGCAGTACTTC.

The V gene is TRBV7-3, the J gene TRBJ2-1; 12 bases align to TRBD2. Germline values: CDR1 SGHTA, CDR2 FQGTGA. V was clipped by 2 bases and J by 6 bases; unmatched bases: 2. This CDR3 is built from 15 residues. The CDR3 region is CASSLLAGGPNEQFF. CDR3 DNA: TGTGCCAGCAGCTTACTAGCGGGGGGGCCCAATGAGCAGTTCTTC.

This chain joins TRBV6-1 and TRBJ2-7; TRBD1 is a possible D gene (6 bases). The CDR3 sequence is 15 residues long. Trimming shortened V by 4 bases and J by 0 bases, and 13 bases separated the two germline ends. Germline V lookup: CDR1 MNHNS, CDR2 SASEGT. CDR3 sequence (DNA): TGTGCCAGCAGTGTCGGGACGGACAGCTCCTACGAGCAGTACTTC. Its protein product is CASSVGTDSSYEQYF.

As concerns this clone: Other DNA sequences within the sample encode an identical CDR3. This chain connects TRBV28 to TRBJ2-7, with D perhaps assigned TRBD1 or TRBD2 (6 bases each). Trimming took off 2 bases at V and 0 bases at J, with 8 bases between the two ends. Germline V gene lookup returns CDR1 MDHEN and CDR2 SYDVKM. CDR3 length equals 14 residues. CDR3 nucleotides: TGTGCCAGCAGTTTACCGGGGGCCTCCTACGAGCAGTACTTC. Protein product: CASSLPGASYEQYF.

The V gene is TRBV11-2, the J gene TRBJ1-3; a possible D gene is TRBD1 (5 bases). The CDR3 totals 12 residues. Trimming left V 3 bases short and J 8 bases short, with 8 bases between. Per germline, CDR1 SGHAT and CDR2 FQNNGV. The CDR3 loop is CASSFVGDTIYF. In DNA, the CDR3 is TGTGCCAGCAGCTTTGTAGGGGACACCATATATTTT.

The chain recombines TRBV7-9 with TRBJ2-7; D is uncertain. The CDR3 has 14 residues. With 3 bases removed from V and 5 bases from J, the gap between germline ends came to 14 bases. Germline V lookup: CDR1 SEHNR, CDR2 FQNEAQ (reference sequence). The CDR3 sequence: CASSFLLDQHEQYF. The CDR3 DNA follows: TGTGCCAGCAGCTTCTTATTAGACCAGCACGAGCAGTACTTC.

About this clone itself: An end of the junction does not agree with germline; a read error may underlie this. The sample carries other DNA sequences with the same CDR3. The gene calls are TRBV27 and TRBJ2-7; D assignment may be TRBD1 or TRBD2 (5 bases each). CDR1 and CDR2 (germline): MNHEY, SMNVEV (reference sequence). The CDR3 contains 16 residues. The CDR3: CASSLSGDGLSYEQYF. CDR3 nucleotide sequence: TGTGCCAGCAGCTTATCCGGGGACGGTCTCTCCTACGAGCAGTACTTC.

The chain couples TRBV4-1 to TRBJ1-5; weak D call: TRBD1 (6 bases). V lost 0 bases and J 11 bases, leaving 17 bases between the germline ends. This CDR3 is 15 amino acids long. Germline-derived CDR1 and CDR2 are MGHRA and YSYEKL. The CDR3 protein is CASSQDPGEGRSQHF. As DNA, the CDR3 is TGCGCCAGCAGCCAAGATCCAGGGGAGGGTCGGTCCCAGCATTTT.

This chain links TRBV28 with TRBJ2-3; maybe TRBD2 (5 bases). Germline lookup yields CDR1 MDHEN and CDR2 SYDVKM. CDR3 length equals 17 residues. The germline V and J ends were trimmed by 5 bases and 0 bases, with 18 bases remaining between them. In nucleotides, the CDR3 is TGTGCCAGCAGTCCCCTCGACCGGGGTTGGAGCACAGATACGCAGTATTTT. Translation gives CASSPLDRGWSTDTQYF. Based on the CDR3 plus reference TRBV28 and TRBJ2-3, the full variable domain is DVKVTQSSRYLVKRTGEKVFLECVQDMDHENMFWYRQDPGLGLRLIYFSYDVKMKEKGDIPEGYSVSREKKERFSLILESASTNQTSMYLCASSPLDRGWSTDTQYFGPGTRLTVL.

The J gene is TRBJ2-5, the V gene TRBV29-1; D perhaps matches TRBD1 (6 bases). Trimming cost V 6 bases and J 0 bases, with 11 bases left between them. The CDR3 is made up of 13 amino acids. The germline V gene has CDR1 SQVTM and CDR2 ANQGSEA. The CDR3 nucleotides are TGCAGCGTCATAACAGGGTACCAAGAGACCCAGTACTTC. It is translated as CSVITGYQETQYF.

The rearrangement links TRBV5-5 to TRBJ2-7, with 8 positions matching TRBD2. The V gene end was trimmed by 4 bases and the J gene end by 2 bases; junction bases not matched to a gene: 5. Germline CDR1 and CDR2: SGHKS and YYEKEE (reference sequence). The CDR3 is 14 residues long. The CDR3 sequence: CASSMVAGTYEQYF. The CDR3 nucleotides read TGTGCCAGCAGCATGGTAGCGGGAACCTACGAGCAGTACTTC.

This clone was counted a single time. The V call is TRBV5-5, the J call TRBJ1-5; D remains ambiguous. Germline V gene data show CDR1 as SGHKS and CDR2 as YYEKEE (reference sequence). This CDR3 has 14 residues. Trimming cost V 0 bases and J 4 bases, with 8 bases left between them. The CDR3 nucleotides read TGTGCCAGCAGCTTGGCGTCGGAGAATCAGCCCCAGCATTTT. Translated: CASSLASENQPQHF.

V is TRBV13 and J is TRBJ1-6; no definite D call. CDR1 PRHDT and CDR2 FYEKMQ come from the germline V gene (reference sequence). The CDR3 has 14 residues. Trimming cost V 0 bases and J 10 bases, with 10 bases left between them. Here the CDR3 DNA reads TGTGCCAGCAGCTTAGGCGGGGTGGACTCACCCCTCCACTTT. Translating it yields CASSLGGVDSPLHF.

Concerning this clone: The same CDR3 can be traced to other DNA sequences in this sample. The genes are TRBV11-2 and TRBJ2-3; D possibly corresponds to TRBD1 (5 bases). The CDR3 is 14 residues long. Trimming pared 1 base from V and 3 bases from J, leaving 8 bases between. CDR1 and CDR2 from the germline V gene are SGHAT and FQNNGV. In nucleotides, the CDR3 is TGTGCCAGCAGCTTAGGAGCAGGGACAGATACGCAGTATTTT. Its protein is CASSLGAGTDTQYF.

V and J are TRBV7-2 and TRBJ1-2; tentative D call: TRBD1 (5 bases). The CDR3 loop spans 14 amino acids. Germline CDR1 is SGHTA and CDR2 is FQGNSA. Deletions cut 5 bases from V and 5 bases from J, with 15 bases between. The CDR3 DNA sequence: TGTGCCAGCAGCGTGGACATGACTGAGTATGGCTACACCTTC. Residues: CASSVDMTEYGYTF.

The chain couples TRBV2 to TRBJ2-1; D remains unclear. Between the trimmed V and J ends, which lost 4 bases and 4 bases, there was a span of 14 bases. The CDR3 spans 15 residues. The germline V gene encodes CDR1 SNHLY and CDR2 FYNNEI. The CDR3 sequence: CASSGYDDGYNEQFF. The CDR3 DNA follows: TGTGCCAGCAGTGGGTATGATGACGGTTACAATGAGCAGTTCTTC.

The chain uses TRBV7-2 and TRBJ2-2; no clear D gene. V lost 2 bases and J 4 bases, leaving 5 bases between the germline ends. Germline CDR1 is SGHTA and CDR2 is FQGNSA. This CDR3 has 13 residues. The CDR3 is CASSLRITGELFF. CDR3 nucleotides: TGTGCCAGCAGCTTAAGGATCACCGGGGAGCTGTTTTTT.

The J gene is TRBJ2-3, the V gene TRBV29-1; a possible D gene is TRBD1 (5 bases). V was trimmed by 3 bases and J by 0 bases, leaving 13 bases between them. The CDR3 length is 15 residues. The germline V gene has CDR1 SQVTM and CDR2 ANQGSEA. CDR3: CSVEGPGPSTDTQYF. The CDR3, as DNA: TGCAGCGTTGAGGGGCCAGGGCCAAGCACAGATACGCAGTATTTT.

In this sample, this clone turned up once. The rearrangement uses TRBV28 and TRBJ1-4, with no clear D. Trimming stripped 10 bases from V and 8 bases from J, with 26 bases between. CDR1 is MDHEN and CDR2 is SYDVKM in the germline V gene. CDR3 length equals 16 residues. The CDR3 region has the DNA TGTGCCATGATGACAAAGGGAGGGCCCACCTGGGAAAAACTGTTTTTT. This gives the protein CAMMTKGGPTWEKLFF. Supplemented by reference TRBV28 and TRBJ1-4, the full variable domain reads DVKVTQSSRYLVKRTGEKVFLECVQDMDHENMFWYRQDPGLGLRLIYFSYDVKMKEKGDIPEGYSVSREKKERFSLILESASTNQTSMYLCAMMTKGGPTWEKLFFGSGTQLSVL.